This T cell receptor (beta chain) was captured by sequencing in a study of T-cell memory formation after mild COVID-19. Whole-study context: TCR clusters were mostly confined to one donor each.

Study results and limitations: Clones shrinking between day 15 and 85 showed a balanced CD4/CD8 split, and those that grew later tilted toward CD4+.

The CDR3 consists of 14 residues. V was shortened by 2 bases and J by 6 bases, with 14 bases between the two germline ends. Germline lookup yields CDR1 DFQATT and CDR2 SNEGSKA (reference sequence). TCRdb recomputed calls from the 5' RACE reads with MiXCR, one row per CDR3 protein. The data hold 350,000 to 550,000 distinct CDR3 sequences, with approximately 18% observed a single time. Comment on this clonotype: Its antigen is unidentified.

The material sequenced was PBMCs or a T cell subset sorted from them (not recorded which). The sequence was collected from a man aged 18 to 30 who had mild COVID-19 (a few samples of this study predate the infection). Cell type and time point are not known. The V gene is TRBV20-1, the J gene TRBJ1-5; D gene unclear. DNA for the CDR3: TGCAGTGCTAGATTGGGTATGTGGTCTCAGCCCCAGCATTTT. This encodes CSARLGMWSQPQHF.